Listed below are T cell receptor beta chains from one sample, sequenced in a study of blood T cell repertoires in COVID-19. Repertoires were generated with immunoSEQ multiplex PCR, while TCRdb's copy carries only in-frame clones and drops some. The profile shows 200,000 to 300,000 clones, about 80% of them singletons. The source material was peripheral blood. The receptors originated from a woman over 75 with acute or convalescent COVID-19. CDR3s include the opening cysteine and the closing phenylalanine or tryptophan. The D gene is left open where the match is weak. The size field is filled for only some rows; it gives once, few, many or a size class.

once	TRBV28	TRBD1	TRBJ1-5	CASSYSDRGGGQPQHF	TGTGCCAGCAGTTACTCTGACAGGGGTGGAGGGCAGCCCCAGCATTTT
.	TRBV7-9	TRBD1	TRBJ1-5	CASSLGDRLLYSNQPQHF	TGTGCCAGCAGCTTAGGGGACAGATTACTTTATAGCAATCAGCCCCAGCATTTT
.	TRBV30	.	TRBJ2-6	CAWSVRSPAGANVLTF	TGTGCCTGGAGTGTACGGAGCCCCGCTGGGGCCAACGTCCTGACTTTC
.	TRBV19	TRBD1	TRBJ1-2	CASSVGTAVNYGYTF	TGTGCCAGTAGCGTAGGGACAGCAGTCAACTATGGCTACACCTTC
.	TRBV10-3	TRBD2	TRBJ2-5	CAISDRLAGGETQYF	TGTGCCATCAGTGACCGACTAGCGGGGGGAGAGACCCAGTACTTC
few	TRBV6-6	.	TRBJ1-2	CASSYSSRGNGYTF	TGTGCCAGCAGTTACTCGAGCAGGGGTAATGGCTACACCTTC
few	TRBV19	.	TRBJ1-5	CASSIKRGGETYQPQHF	TGTGCCAGTAGTATCAAACGAGGGGGGGAGACTTATCAGCCCCAGCATTTT
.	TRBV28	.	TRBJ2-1	CASSLRAGANYNEQFF	TGTGCCAGCAGTTTAAGGGCGGGGGCCAACTACAATGAGCAGTTCTTC
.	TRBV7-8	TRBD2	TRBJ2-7	CASSLGLGSNYEQYF	TGTGCCAGCAGCCTAGGACTAGGGAGTAATTACGAGCAGTACTTC
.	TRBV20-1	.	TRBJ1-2	CSASNPTGPYGYTF	TGCAGTGCTAGTAACCCGACAGGACCCTATGGCTACACCTTC
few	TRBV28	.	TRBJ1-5	CASRESRGREQPQHF	TGTGCCAGCAGAGAGAGCAGGGGACGAGAACAGCCCCAGCATTTT
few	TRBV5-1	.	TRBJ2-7	CASSLVPGNEQYF	TGCGCCAGCAGCTTGGTCCCGGGAAACGAGCAGTACTTC
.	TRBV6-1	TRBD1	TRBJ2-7	CASSEATGWYEQYF	TGTGCCAGCAGTGAAGCGACAGGGTGGTACGAGCAGTACTTC
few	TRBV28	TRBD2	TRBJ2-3	CASSAERGVTDTQYF	TGTGCCAGCAGTGCAGAGCGGGGGGTCACAGATACGCAGTATTTT
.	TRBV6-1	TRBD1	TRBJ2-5	CASSGDRGRFQETQYF	TGTGCCAGCAGTGGGGACAGAGGGCGCTTTCAAGAGACCCAGTACTTC
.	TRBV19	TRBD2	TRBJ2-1	CASRLAGGREQFF	TGTGCCAGTAGACTAGCGGGGGGGCGTGAGCAGTTCTTC
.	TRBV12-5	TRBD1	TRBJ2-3	CASGDSTGGWADTQYF	TGTGCTAGTGGTGACTCGACAGGGGGCTGGGCAGATACGCAGTATTTT
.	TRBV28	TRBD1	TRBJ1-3	CASSVTGGFNSGNTIYF	TGTGCCAGCAGTGTTACAGGGGGATTCAACTCTGGAAACACCATATATTTT
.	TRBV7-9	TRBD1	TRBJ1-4	CASSPQGAREKLFF	TGTGCCAGCAGCCCGCAGGGGGCGAGGGAAAAACTGTTTTTT
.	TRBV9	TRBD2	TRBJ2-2	CASSVAASGGRPNTGELFF	TGTGCCAGCAGCGTAGCGGCTAGCGGGGGTCGACCGAACACCGGGGAGCTGTTTTTT
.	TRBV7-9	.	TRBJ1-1	CASSLYNTEAFF	TGTGCCAGCAGCTTGTATAACACTGAAGCTTTCTTT
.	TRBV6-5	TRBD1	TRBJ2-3	CASWQRGRSDTQYF	TGTGCCAGCTGGCAAAGGGGGCGGTCAGATACGCAGTATTTT
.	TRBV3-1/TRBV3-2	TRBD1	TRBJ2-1	CASSQAETGVFF	TGTGCCAGCAGCCAAGCCGAGACAGGGGTTTTCTTC
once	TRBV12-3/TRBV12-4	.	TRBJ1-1	CASHRDHTEAFF	TGTGCCAGCCACAGGGACCACACTGAAGCTTTCTTT
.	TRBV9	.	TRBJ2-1	CASSVEQVVYNEQFF	TGTGCCAGCAGCGTAGAACAGGTCGTGTACAATGAGCAGTTCTTC
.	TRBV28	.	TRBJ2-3	CASSFRRGTDTQYF	TGTGCCAGCAGTTTTCGGCGGGGCACAGATACGCAGTATTTT
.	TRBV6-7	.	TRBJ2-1	CASSYEGPRTNNEQFF	TGTGCCAGCAGTTACGAGGGTCCCCGAACAAACAATGAGCAGTTCTTC
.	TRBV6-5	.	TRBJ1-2	CASSYSRGSTGYTF	TGTGCCAGCAGTTACTCGAGGGGGAGCACTGGCTACACCTTC
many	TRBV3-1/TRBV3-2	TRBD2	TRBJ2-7	CASSHSGGKTYEQYF	TGTGCCAGCAGCCATTCGGGGGGGAAAACCTACGAGCAGTACTTC
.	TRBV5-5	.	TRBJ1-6	CASSGRVEGSPLHF	TGTGCCAGCAGCGGACGCGTGGAGGGTTCACCCCTCCACTTT
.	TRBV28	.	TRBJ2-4	CASSPAYGVSKNIQYF	TGTGCCAGCAGCCCGGCGTACGGGGTCTCAAAAAACATTCAGTACTTC